The clone carrying this T cell receptor (beta chain) was recorded at least ten times. Antigen: not known. Each PCR replicate from the sorted subsets contained about 180 ng DNA, which is about 30,000 T cell genomes. TCRdb's copy holds only in-frame clones and misses some; the assay was immunoSEQ multiplex PCR. The sample carries 550,000 to 700,000 clones, approximately 73% recorded once. Germline-derived CDR1 and CDR2 are SGHRS and YFSETQ. The CDR3 length is 15 residues. The trim removed 4 bases at V and 2 bases at J, leaving 4 bases unmatched. Every contributor of samples was a Caucasian grown-up residing in Nashville, Tennessee. This sample is drawn from a study of shared clonotypes between healthy human individuals. Study observations and caveats: Among the subsets, naive ones generally showed larger estimated richness than memory ones.

The sample comprised memory CD4+ T cells sorted from blood. Subset denoted: CD45RA-negative fraction. This clonotype was sampled from a woman aged 25-40 years in good health. The chain has TRBV5-1 and TRBJ2-5; 11 positions match TRBD2. The DNA for the CDR3 is TGCGCCAGCAGCGAGACTAGCGGGGCGCAAGAGACCCAGTACTTC. This sequence encodes CASSETSGAQETQYF. Variable domain in full (rest from reference TRBV5-1 and TRBJ2-5): KAGVTQTPRYLIKTRGQQVTLSCSPISGHRSVSWYQQTPGQGLQFLFEYFSETQRNKGNFPGRFSGRQFSNSRSEMNVSTLELGDSALYLCASSETSGAQETQYFGPGTRLLVL.